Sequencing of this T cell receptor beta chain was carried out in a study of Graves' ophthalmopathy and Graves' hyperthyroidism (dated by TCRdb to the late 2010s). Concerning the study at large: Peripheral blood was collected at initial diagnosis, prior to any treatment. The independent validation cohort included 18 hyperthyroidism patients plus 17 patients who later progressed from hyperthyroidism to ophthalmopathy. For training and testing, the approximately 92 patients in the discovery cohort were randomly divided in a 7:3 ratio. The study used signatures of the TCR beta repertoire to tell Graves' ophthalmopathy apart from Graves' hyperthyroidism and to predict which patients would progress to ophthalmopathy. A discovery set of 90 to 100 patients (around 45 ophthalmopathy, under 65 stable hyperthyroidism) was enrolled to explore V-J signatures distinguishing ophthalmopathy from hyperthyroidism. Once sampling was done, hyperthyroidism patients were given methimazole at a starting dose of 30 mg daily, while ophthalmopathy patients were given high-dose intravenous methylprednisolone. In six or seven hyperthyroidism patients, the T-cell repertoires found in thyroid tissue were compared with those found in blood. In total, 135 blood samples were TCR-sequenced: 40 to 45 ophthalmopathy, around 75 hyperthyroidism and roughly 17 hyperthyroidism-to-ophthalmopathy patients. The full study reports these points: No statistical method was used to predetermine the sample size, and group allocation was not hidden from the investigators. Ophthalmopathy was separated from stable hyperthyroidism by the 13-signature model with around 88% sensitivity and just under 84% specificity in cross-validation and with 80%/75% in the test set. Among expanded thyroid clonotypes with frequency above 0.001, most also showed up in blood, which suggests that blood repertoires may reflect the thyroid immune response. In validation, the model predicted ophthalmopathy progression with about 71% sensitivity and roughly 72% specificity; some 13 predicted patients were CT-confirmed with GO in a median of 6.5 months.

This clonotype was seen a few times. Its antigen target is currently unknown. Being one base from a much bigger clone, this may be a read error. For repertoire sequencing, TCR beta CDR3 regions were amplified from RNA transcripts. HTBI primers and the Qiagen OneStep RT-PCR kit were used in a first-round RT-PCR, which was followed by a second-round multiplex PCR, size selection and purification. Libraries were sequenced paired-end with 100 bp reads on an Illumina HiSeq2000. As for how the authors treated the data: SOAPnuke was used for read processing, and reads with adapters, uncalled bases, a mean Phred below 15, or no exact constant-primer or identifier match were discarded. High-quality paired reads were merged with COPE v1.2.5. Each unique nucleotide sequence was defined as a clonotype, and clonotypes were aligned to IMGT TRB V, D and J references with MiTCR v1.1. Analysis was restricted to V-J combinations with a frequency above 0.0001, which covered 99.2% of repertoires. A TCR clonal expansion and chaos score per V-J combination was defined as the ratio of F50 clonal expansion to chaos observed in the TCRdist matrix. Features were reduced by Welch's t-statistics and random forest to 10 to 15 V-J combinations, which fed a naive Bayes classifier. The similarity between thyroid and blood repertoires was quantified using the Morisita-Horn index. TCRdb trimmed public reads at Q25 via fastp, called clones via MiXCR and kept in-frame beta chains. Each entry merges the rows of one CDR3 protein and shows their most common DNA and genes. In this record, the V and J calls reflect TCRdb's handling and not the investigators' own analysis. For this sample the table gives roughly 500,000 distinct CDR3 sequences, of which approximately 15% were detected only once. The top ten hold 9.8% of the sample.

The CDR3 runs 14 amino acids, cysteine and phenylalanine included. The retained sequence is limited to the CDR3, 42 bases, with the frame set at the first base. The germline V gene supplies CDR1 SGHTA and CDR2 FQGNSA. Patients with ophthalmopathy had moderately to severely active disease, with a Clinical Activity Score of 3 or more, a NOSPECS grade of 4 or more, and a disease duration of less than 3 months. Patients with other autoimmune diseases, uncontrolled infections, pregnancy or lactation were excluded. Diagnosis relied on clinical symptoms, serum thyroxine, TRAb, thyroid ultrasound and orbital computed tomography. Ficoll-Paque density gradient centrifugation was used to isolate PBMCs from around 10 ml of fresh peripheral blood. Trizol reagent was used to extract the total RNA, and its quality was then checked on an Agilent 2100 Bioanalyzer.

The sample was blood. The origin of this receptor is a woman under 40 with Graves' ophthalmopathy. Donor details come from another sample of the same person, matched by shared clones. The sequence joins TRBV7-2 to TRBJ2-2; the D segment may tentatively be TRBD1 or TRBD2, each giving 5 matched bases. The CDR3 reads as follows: CASRRRQNTGELCF. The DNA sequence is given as TGTGCCAGCAGACGTAGACAGAACACCGGGGAGCTGTGTTTT. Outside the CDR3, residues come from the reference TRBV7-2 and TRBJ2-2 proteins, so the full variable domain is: GAGVSQSPSNKVTEKGKDVELRCDPISGHTALYWYRQSLGQGLEFLIYFQGNSAPDKSGLPSDRFSAERTGGSVSTLTIQRTQQEDSAVYLCASRRRQNTGELCFGEGSRLTVL.